The TCR beta chain described here comes from a study of blood T cells in healthy people across ages. Regarding the study as a whole: With age, beta diversity per million T cells declined roughly linearly, significantly by 40.

With a J-beta primer mix and a sample-barcoded 5' primer, a second PCR ran roughly 7 to 11 cycles. Each CDR3 protein is one row after TCRdb ran MiXCR on the 5' RACE reads. The data hold about 1,000,000 distinct CDR3 sequences, with 35% to 55% observed a single time. Healthy individuals of Caucasian origin from Russia, aged about 6 to 95, served as donors. Each sample had at least 6.5 million PBMCs isolated. In regard to this clonotype: The target antigen is unknown.

Germline V gene data show CDR1 as MNHNS and CDR2 as SASEGT. The ends were cut back, 1 base at V and 11 bases at J, with 17 bases in the middle. This CDR3 region has 14 residues. The source is a woman aged 55-70 years in good health. The sample was blood. The chain employs TRBV6-1 and TRBJ2-5; D is tentatively TRBD1 or TRBD2 (5 bases each). The CDR3 loop is CASSEGLGEYGQYF. The CDR3 nucleotides are TGTGCCAGCAGTGAAGGCCTAGGGGAGTACGGGCAGTACTTC.